A single sample gave rise to the 10 T cell receptor beta chains below, sequenced in a study of T-cell reconstitution after alpha-beta-depleted transplantation in children. Unique molecular identifiers featured in how the TCRbeta library was prepared. TCRdb redid the calling of the PCR reads with MiXCR, one entry per CDR3 protein. Of about 610,000 distinct CDR3 sequences listed, 10% to 13% were seen once; the top ten hold less than 5%. Source: PBMCs from the stem cell graft donor, taken from the stem cell graft. Every receptor here comes from a human donor who donated a stem cell graft to a child with acute myeloid leukemia.

CDR3 sequence: CASSLGSSAYEQYF. The CDR3, as DNA: TGCGCCAGCAGCTTGGGGTCCTCCGCCTACGAGCAGTACTTC. The chain couples TRBV5-1 to TRBJ2-7, with D uncertain. CDR1 and CDR2 from the germline V gene are SGHRS and YFSETQ. V was pared by 0 bases and J by 2 bases, with 9 bases between. The CDR3 runs to 14 residues.

This clonotype was picked up a small number of times. V is TRBV10-3 and J is TRBJ2-7; 14 positions agree with TRBD2. The germline CDR1 and CDR2 sequences are ENHRY and SYGVKD. This CDR3 is built from 18 residues. J was trimmed by 0 bases and V by 4 bases; bases with no gene match: 8. CDR3 amino acids: CAISGPPGTSGSSYEQYF. The CDR3 DNA is TGTGCCATCAGTGGTCCGCCGGGGACTAGCGGGAGCTCCTACGAGCAGTACTTC.

The chain couples TRBV5-1 to TRBJ2-7; 7 bases fit TRBD2. J gave up 4 bases and V 0 bases, and 4 bases lay outside the gene matches. Germline CDR1 SGHRS, CDR2 YFSETQ. The CDR3 is made up of 14 amino acids. The DNA for the CDR3 is TGCGCCAGCAGCTTGGAGTCGGGGGGATACGAGCAGTACTTC. Amino acids: CASSLESGGYEQYF.

The chain combines TRBV12-3 or TRBV12-4 with TRBJ1-1; TRBD1 matches at 10 bases. V was clipped by 2 bases and J by 6 bases; unmatched bases: 3. The CDR3 contains 14 residues. CDR3: CASSLRQGAPEAFF. CDR3 nucleotides: TGTGCCAGCAGTTTAAGACAGGGGGCCCCTGAAGCTTTCTTT.

In its sample, this clonotype was seen many times. The chain is built from TRBV20-1 and TRBJ2-1, with TRBD2 identical over 7 bases. This CDR3 has 14 residues. Unmatched junction bases numbered 11, after V lost 6 bases and J lost 6 bases. The germline V gene encodes CDR1 DFQATT and CDR2 SNEGSKA (reference sequence). This chain's CDR3 is CSARPGLRRNEQFF. In nucleotides, the CDR3 is TGCAGTGCCAGACCGGGACTAAGACGCAATGAGCAGTTCTTC.

The gene calls are TRBV12-3 or TRBV12-4 and TRBJ2-2; 13 bases map to TRBD2. The CDR3 has 17 residues. With 3 bases clipped from V and 5 bases from J, the junction kept 6 bases outside the gene matches. The CDR3 sequence: CASSFSTSGRGTGELFF. The CDR3 DNA follows: TGTGCCAGCAGTTTTTCAACTAGCGGGAGGGGTACCGGGGAGCTGTTTTTT.

This clonotype was counted ten times or more. The rearrangement uses TRBV20-1 and TRBJ2-5; D remains unclear. The CDR3 runs 12 residues. Germline CDR1 DFQATT, CDR2 SNEGSKA (reference sequence). V lost 7 bases and J 3 bases, leaving 12 bases between the germline ends. The CDR3 nucleotides read TGCAGTGTAGAAGGTCACAAAGAGACCCAGTACTTC. Amino acids: CSVEGHKETQYF.

This clonotype was counted between two and nine times. The chain is built from TRBV29-1 and TRBJ1-1, with D tentatively TRBD1 (6 bases). V was shortened by 4 bases and J by 9 bases, with 9 bases between the two germline ends. Germline-derived CDR1 and CDR2 are SQVTM and ANQGSEA. This CDR3 has 10 residues. The CDR3, as DNA: TGCAGCGTTGCCGGACAGAAAGCTTTCTTT. Translation: CSVAGQKAFF.

This clonotype was counted ten times or more. This chain connects TRBV20-1 to TRBJ2-7, with a tentative D call TRBD2 (6 bases). Trimming stripped 3 bases from V and 1 base from J, with 13 bases between. The germline CDR1 and CDR2 sequences are DFQATT and SNEGSKA (reference sequence). This CDR3 is 14 amino acids long. CDR3 in DNA: TGCAGTGCTAGTGCCTTTAGCGGATCCTACGAGCAGTACTTC. Encoded protein: CSASAFSGSYEQYF.

V usage is TRBV20-1 and J usage is TRBJ2-5, with 7 bases that match TRBD2. CDR3 length: 13 residues. Germline assignment: CDR1 DFQATT and CDR2 SNEGSKA (reference sequence). V was pared by 6 bases and J by 1 base, with 5 bases of the junction left unmatched. The CDR3 reads CSAPTGGQETQYF. CDR3 nucleotides: TGCAGTGCCCCCACGGGGGGCCAAGAGACCCAGTACTTC.